This is a list of T cell receptor beta chains from one sample in a study of regulatory T cells in long-lasting Graves disease. TCRdb ran MiXCR on the multiplex PCR reads and lists one entry per CDR3 protein. The table has some 400,000 distinct CDR3 sequences, approximately 15% seen once; the top ten hold approximately 15%. The same data also contributed to another study, on T cells in Graves' hyperthyroidism and ophthalmopathy.

The specimen was peripheral blood mononuclear cells (PBMCs), collected at new diagnosis, from a patient treated with antithyroid drugs. The receptor set was obtained from a woman aged 25 to 45 with Graves disease. CDR3s include the opening cysteine and the closing phenylalanine or tryptophan. Where a row states a size, it is once, few, many or the class of an expanded clone; other rows omit it.

CDR3aa,j_gene,v_gene,abundance
CASSQEASSGASYEQYF,TRBJ2-7,TRBV4-2,NA
CSARDVRNMGHSGANVLTF,TRBJ2-6,TRBV20-1,few
CASTWRMNTEAFF,TRBJ1-1,TRBV2,many
CASTLIVGGISNQPQHF,TRBJ1-5,TRBV12-3/TRBV12-4,many
CASSEGQGDYGYTF,TRBJ1-2,TRBV9,many
CASSLEGQGYGYTF,TRBJ1-2,TRBV5-1,NA
CSARDPFRRNTIYF,TRBJ1-3,TRBV20-1,many
CSARTVTSTSEDF,TRBJ2-7,TRBV29-1,many
CASSPLKTGGVGETQYF,TRBJ2-5,TRBV18,few
CASSLYSGRDSYEQYF,TRBJ2-7,TRBV5-4,NA
CASTWGGNTDTQYF,TRBJ2-3,TRBV2,many
CASATGRDTGELFF,TRBJ2-2,TRBV19,many
CASSFTGGIETQYF,TRBJ2-5,TRBV7-9,many
CAVGRGANTEAFF,TRBJ1-1,TRBV10-3,many
CASSLSPIYGYTF,TRBJ1-2,TRBV12-3/TRBV12-4,many
CASSSSGSTDTQYF,TRBJ2-3,TRBV5-1,many
CATSGGQETQYF,TRBJ2-5,TRBV12-3/TRBV12-4,many
CAISTLPPLAGEGPNEQFF,TRBJ2-1,TRBV10-3,NA
CASSNQGLNTGELFF,TRBJ2-2,TRBV19,few
CASSQGQRNTEAFF,TRBJ1-1,TRBV3-1,many
CASSLSPSGGDYGYTF,TRBJ1-2,TRBV27,many
CASSTGTEDEQFF,TRBJ2-1,TRBV7-9,many
CASSATGGGEQFF,TRBJ2-1,TRBV9,few
CASSARVSRDNGGYTF,TRBJ1-2,TRBV25-1,once
CASSLLQLRPTQYF,TRBJ2-3,TRBV5-6,NA
CAWTVYPQTYNEQFF,TRBJ2-1,TRBV30,NA
CASTTGTGLSNTEAFF,TRBJ1-1,TRBV19,NA
CSAKGAAIYNEQFF,TRBJ2-1,TRBV29-1,once
CASSLIRAGRTEAFF,TRBJ1-1,TRBV11-1,many
CASTLSGLSTDTQYF,TRBJ2-3,TRBV28,many
CAISEGYSGNTEAFF,TRBJ1-1,TRBV10-3,few
CASSEEPSELSDTQYF,TRBJ2-3,TRBV2,many
CASSQEGRSYNSPLHF,TRBJ1-6,TRBV4-1,NA
CASSGLGGSSYNEQFF,TRBJ2-1,TRBV9,few
CASSLAAREQFF,TRBJ2-1,TRBV5-1,many
CSASIPEQYF,TRBJ2-7,TRBV20-1,few
CASSLNPIPDTQYF,TRBJ2-3,TRBV11-2,many
CASSLGRISGANVLTF,TRBJ2-6,TRBV28,many
CASSQGIGLDRGVNEQFF,TRBJ2-1,TRBV14,many
CASSTSGRLETQYF,TRBJ2-5,TRBV2,many
CASSPGSESTDTQYF,TRBJ2-3,TRBV18,many
CASSYSAGSGSPLHF,TRBJ1-6,TRBV6-5,many
CASSTGQIEAFF,TRBJ1-1,TRBV2,many
CASSLEGSANEKLFF,TRBJ1-4,TRBV7-9,many
CASSQGFAGELFF,TRBJ2-2,TRBV2,NA
CSARMGLSGGETQYF,TRBJ2-5,TRBV20-1,few
CASSEGLQETQYF,TRBJ2-5,TRBV2,many
CASSALQGASDF,TRBJ2-7,TRBV5-1,many
CAWSGGGSYTEAFF,TRBJ1-1,TRBV30,NA
CASSLTGPNTGELFF,TRBJ2-2,TRBV12-3/TRBV12-4,many
CASSSAAYEQYF,TRBJ2-7,TRBV5-5,few
CASRRSLENTEAFF,TRBJ1-1,TRBV27,NA
CASITAFGNTDTQYF,TRBJ2-3,TRBV10-1,many
CSVPGTTSYEQYF,TRBJ2-7,TRBV29-1,many
CASSPPGLGGRETQYF,TRBJ2-5,TRBV6-1,once